This note documents a single T cell receptor (beta chain) sequence. The antigen remains unidentified. Produced via immunoSEQ multiplex PCR; TCRdb's table is partial and in-frame only. In the table there are over 700,000 clones, around 77% of which are singletons. CD4+ cells yielded CD45RA+ naive and CD45RA-negative memory subsets. CDR3 length: 15 residues. With 1 base removed from V and 1 base from J, the gap between germline ends came to 10 bases. Germline loops: CDR1 MGHRA, CDR2 YSYEKL. The data originate from a study of shared clonotypes between healthy human individuals. Study at large: A few men and two women, aged 18 to 49, were donors.

Study findings and constraints: All-four-donor shared clonotypes had higher generation probabilities than non-shared clonotypes did.

The sequencing sample was made of memory CD4+ T cells sorted from blood. Sample subset: CD45RA-negative fraction. J is TRBJ1-1 and V is TRBV4-1, with D unclear. This TCR derives from a woman between 25 and 40 years old in good health. CDR3 in amino acids: CASSQVRRQNTEAFF. CDR3 coding DNA: TGCGCCAGCAGCCAAGTCCGCAGGCAGAACACTGAAGCTTTCTTT.